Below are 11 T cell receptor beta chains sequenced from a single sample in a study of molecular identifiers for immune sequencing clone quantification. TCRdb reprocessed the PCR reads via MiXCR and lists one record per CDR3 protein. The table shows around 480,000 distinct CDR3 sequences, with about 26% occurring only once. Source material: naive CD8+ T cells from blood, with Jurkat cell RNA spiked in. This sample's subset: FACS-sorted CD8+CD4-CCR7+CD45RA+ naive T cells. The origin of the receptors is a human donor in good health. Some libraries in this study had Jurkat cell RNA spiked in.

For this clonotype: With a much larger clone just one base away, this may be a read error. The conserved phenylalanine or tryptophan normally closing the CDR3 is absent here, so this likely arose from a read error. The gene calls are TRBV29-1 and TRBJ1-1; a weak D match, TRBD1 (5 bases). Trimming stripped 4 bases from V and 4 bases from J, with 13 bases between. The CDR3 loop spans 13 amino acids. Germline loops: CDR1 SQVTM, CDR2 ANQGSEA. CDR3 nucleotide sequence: TGCAGCGTTGGCCCGAGTAGGGGCACTGAAGCTTTCTCT. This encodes CSVGPSRGTEAFS.

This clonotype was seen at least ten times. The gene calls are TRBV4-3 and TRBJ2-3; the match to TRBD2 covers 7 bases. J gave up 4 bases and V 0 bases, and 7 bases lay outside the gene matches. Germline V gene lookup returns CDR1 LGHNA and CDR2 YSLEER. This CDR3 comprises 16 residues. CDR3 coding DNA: TGCGCCAGCAGCCAAGAGGTGACTAGCTTGGCAGATACGCAGTATTTT. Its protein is CASSQEVTSLADTQYF.

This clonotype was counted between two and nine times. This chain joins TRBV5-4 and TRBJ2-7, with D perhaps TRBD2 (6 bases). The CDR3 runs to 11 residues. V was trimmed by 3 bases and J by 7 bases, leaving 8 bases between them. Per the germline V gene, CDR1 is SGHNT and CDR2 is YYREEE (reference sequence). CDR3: CASSWEAEQYF. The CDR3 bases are TGTGCCAGCAGCTGGGAGGCGGAGCAGTACTTC.

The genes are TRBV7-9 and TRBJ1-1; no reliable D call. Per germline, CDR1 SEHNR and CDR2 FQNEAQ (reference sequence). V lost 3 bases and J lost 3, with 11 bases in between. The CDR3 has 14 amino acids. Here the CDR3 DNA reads TGTGCCAGCAGCTTTTCGGGCAGCGACACTGAAGCTTTCTTT. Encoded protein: CASSFSGSDTEAFF.

The DNA for the CDR3 is TGTGCCAGCAGCCAAGGACAGGGCTCGGCTTCGAACACCGGGGAGCTGTTTTTT. This sequence encodes CASSQGQGSASNTGELFF. V gene TRBV5-6 combines with J gene TRBJ2-2, with 8 bases identical to TRBD1. The length of the CDR3 is 18 residues. Looked up from germline, CDR1 is SGHDT and CDR2 is YYEEEE. After removal of 4 bases from V and 0 bases from J, the junction contained 11 bases not matched to a gene.

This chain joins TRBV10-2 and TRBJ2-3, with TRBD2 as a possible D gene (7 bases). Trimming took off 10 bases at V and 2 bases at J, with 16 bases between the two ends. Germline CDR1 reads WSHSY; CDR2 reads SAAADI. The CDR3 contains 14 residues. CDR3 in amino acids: CATGKGGFTDTQYF. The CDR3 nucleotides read TGCGCCACCGGGAAGGGGGGGTTCACAGATACGCAGTATTTT.

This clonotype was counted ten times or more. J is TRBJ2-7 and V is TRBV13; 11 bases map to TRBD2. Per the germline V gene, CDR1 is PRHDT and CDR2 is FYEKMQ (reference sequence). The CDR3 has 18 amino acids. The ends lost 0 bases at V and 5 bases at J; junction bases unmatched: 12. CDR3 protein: CASSLGSMVAGGSHEQYF. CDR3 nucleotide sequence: TGTGCCAGCAGCTTAGGCTCTATGGTAGCGGGAGGGAGCCACGAGCAGTACTTC.

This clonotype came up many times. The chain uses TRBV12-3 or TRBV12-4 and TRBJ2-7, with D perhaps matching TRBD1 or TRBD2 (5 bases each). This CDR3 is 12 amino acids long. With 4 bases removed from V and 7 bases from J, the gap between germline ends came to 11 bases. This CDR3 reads CASSWGSLEQYF. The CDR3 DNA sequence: TGTGCCAGCAGTTGGGGGTCCCTGGAGCAGTACTTC.

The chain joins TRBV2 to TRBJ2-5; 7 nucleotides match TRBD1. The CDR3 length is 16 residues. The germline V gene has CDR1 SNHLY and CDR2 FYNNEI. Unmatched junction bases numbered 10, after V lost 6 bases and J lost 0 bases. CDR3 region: CASSHPGQMYQETQYF. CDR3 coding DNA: TGTGCCAGCAGCCACCCGGGACAGATGTACCAAGAGACCCAGTACTTC.

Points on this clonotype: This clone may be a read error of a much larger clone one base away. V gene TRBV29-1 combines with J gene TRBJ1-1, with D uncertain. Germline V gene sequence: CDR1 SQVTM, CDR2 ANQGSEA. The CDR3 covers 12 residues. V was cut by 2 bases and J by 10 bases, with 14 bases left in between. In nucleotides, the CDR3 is TGCAGCGTTGAATTGGGGATCCCTGGAGCTTTCTTT. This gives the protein CSVELGIPGAFF. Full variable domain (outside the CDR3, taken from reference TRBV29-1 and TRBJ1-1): SAVISQKPSRDICQRGTSLTIQCQVDSQVTMMFWYRQQPGQSLTLIATANQGSEATYESGFVIDKFPISRPNLTFSTLTVSNMSPEDSSIYLCSVELGIPGAFFGQGTRLTVV.

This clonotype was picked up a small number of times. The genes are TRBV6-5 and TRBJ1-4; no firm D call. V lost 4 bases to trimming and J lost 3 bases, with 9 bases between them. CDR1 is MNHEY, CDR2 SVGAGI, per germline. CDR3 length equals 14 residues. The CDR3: CASSSDGSNEKLFF. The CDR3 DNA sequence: TGTGCCAGCAGTTCGGACGGATCTAATGAAAAACTGTTTTTT.